The 9 T cell receptor beta chains in this list originate from one sample, sequenced in a study of human T cells and chemical hapten exposure. Described time point: healthy volunteer bleed at 2 weeks. The total RNA was obtained from whole blood that was not fractionated. TCRdb re-called the RACE reads with MiXCR, one entry per CDR3 protein. The sample has 85,000 to 95,000 distinct CDR3 sequences; about 8.7% are singletons. The material sequenced was whole blood. The receptors stem from a female donor in good health. Some clones in this sample may be carry-over from other donors' samples.

In its sample, this clonotype was seen a few times. The chain is built from TRBV5-6 and TRBJ2-7; possible D gene TRBD1, 6 bases. The CDR3 covers 12 residues. The ends were cut back, 3 bases at V and 9 bases at J, with 13 bases in the middle. Germline V gene lookup returns CDR1 SGHDT and CDR2 YYEEEE. DNA of the CDR3: TGTGCCAGCAGCTGGGGGACAACCGGGCAGTACTTC. Its translation is CASSWGTTGQYF.

This clonotype appeared a few times. V usage is TRBV29-1 and J usage is TRBJ2-1, with 7 bases that match TRBD1. V lost 3 bases and J lost 14; bases outside the gene matches: 10. Germline V gives CDR1 SQVTM, CDR2 ANQGSEA. CDR3 length: 12 amino acids. The CDR3 protein is CSVDADRTGKFF. The CDR3 DNA reads TGCAGCGTTGACGCGGACAGGACGGGGAAGTTCTTC.

This clonotype was counted many times. J is TRBJ1-4 and V is TRBV5-1; no reliable D call. This CDR3 is 13 amino acids long. Trimming removed 0 bases at V and 8 bases at J, with 8 bases between. Germline values: CDR1 SGHRS, CDR2 YFSETQ. The CDR3 reads CASSLEHDEKLFF. Here the CDR3 DNA reads TGCGCCAGCAGCTTGGAACACGACGAAAAACTGTTTTTT.

This chain joins TRBV7-9 and TRBJ1-1; tentatively, D is TRBD1 (6 bases). V shed 6 bases and J shed 3 bases, with 8 bases lying between them. The germline gives CDR1 SEHNR, CDR2 FQNEAQ (reference sequence). CDR3 length equals 12 residues. CDR3 in DNA: TGTGCCAGCAGACAGGGCTACACTGAAGCTTTCTTT. This gives the protein CASRQGYTEAFF.

This clonotype has more than one count but fewer than ten. The chain recombines TRBV6-2 or TRBV6-3 with TRBJ1-1; D is unresolved. The germline V gene has CDR1 MNHEY and CDR2 SVGEGT. This CDR3 is 14 amino acids long. Trimming stripped 4 bases from V and 5 bases from J, with 14 bases between. The CDR3 protein is CASSSLDRRTEAFF. CDR3 in DNA: TGTGCCAGCAGTTCACTAGACCGGCGGACTGAAGCTTTCTTT.

The chain joins TRBV28 to TRBJ2-7; D not certain. Trimming shortened V by 2 bases and J by 0 bases, and 14 bases separated the two germline ends. The CDR3 totals 16 residues. Germline V lookup: CDR1 MDHEN, CDR2 SYDVKM. CDR3 amino acids: CASSLQTGLFSYEQYF. Here the CDR3 DNA reads TGTGCCAGCAGTTTACAGACGGGCCTCTTCTCCTACGAGCAGTACTTC.

This clonotype was observed many times. V and J are TRBV28 and TRBJ2-3; D is ambiguous. V was pared by 8 bases and J by 1 base, with 10 bases between. The CDR3 consists of 13 residues. Per germline, CDR1 MDHEN and CDR2 SYDVKM. In DNA, the CDR3 is TGTGCCAGCTTTCGGCGCGGCACAGATACGCAGTATTTT. The encoded protein is CASFRRGTDTQYF.

The gene calls are TRBV30 and TRBJ2-1; D perhaps matches TRBD2 (6 bases). The V end lost 0 bases, the J end lost 0 bases, and 18 bases lay between the germline ends. Germline V gene sequence: CDR1 GTSNPN, CDR2 SVGIG (reference sequence). The CDR3 loop spans 18 amino acids. The CDR3 DNA reads as TGTGCCTGGAGTGTACGGTGGAGGGTAGGAAGCTCCTACAATGAGCAGTTCTTC. Its translation: CAWSVRWRVGSSYNEQFF.

This clonotype was seen many times. The gene calls are TRBV20-1 and TRBJ2-3; 9 bases agree with TRBD2. The CDR3 has 17 residues. V lost 3 bases and J lost 1; bases outside the gene matches: 11. Germline V gives CDR1 DFQATT, CDR2 SNEGSKA (reference sequence). For the CDR3, the DNA is TGCAGTGCTAGTGGATGGATATTAGCGGGAGGCACAGATACGCAGTATTTT. Amino acid sequence: CSASGWILAGGTDTQYF.